This T cell receptor (beta chain) was recovered during a study of OX40 agonist ivuxolimab in advanced cancers. Study details: Aged roughly 23 to 80 with a mean of 60 years, they were about 78% male.

The protocol was immunoSEQ multiplex PCR, while the TCRdb copy is restricted to in-frame clones and leaves out a portion. The sample lists about 54,000 clones; 80% to 95% were seen once. Points on this clone: As yet, its antigen is unknown.

Germline V gives CDR1 SGDLS, CDR2 YYNGEE. This CDR3 has 12 residues. Trimming pared 3 bases from V and 4 bases from J, leaving 7 bases between. Autoimmune disease history or systemic immunosuppression meant exclusion. Findings and caveats of the study: Average numbers of expanded clones were greater in CD8+ T cells than in CD4+. By week 6 at 0.1 to 3.0 mg/kg, blood CD4+ and CD8+ T cells had expanded clonally.

The rearrangement joins TRBV9 to TRBJ1-2; no reliable D call. This clonotype originated in an adult with an advanced solid tumor such as melanoma, head and neck, liver or kidney cancer. Sequencing used CD4+ or CD8+ T cells sorted from blood, obtained in a trial of the OX40 agonist ivuxolimab. CDR3 sequence: CASSDGVYGYTF. CDR3 coding DNA: TGTGCCAGCAGCGACGGAGTCTATGGCTACACCTTC.